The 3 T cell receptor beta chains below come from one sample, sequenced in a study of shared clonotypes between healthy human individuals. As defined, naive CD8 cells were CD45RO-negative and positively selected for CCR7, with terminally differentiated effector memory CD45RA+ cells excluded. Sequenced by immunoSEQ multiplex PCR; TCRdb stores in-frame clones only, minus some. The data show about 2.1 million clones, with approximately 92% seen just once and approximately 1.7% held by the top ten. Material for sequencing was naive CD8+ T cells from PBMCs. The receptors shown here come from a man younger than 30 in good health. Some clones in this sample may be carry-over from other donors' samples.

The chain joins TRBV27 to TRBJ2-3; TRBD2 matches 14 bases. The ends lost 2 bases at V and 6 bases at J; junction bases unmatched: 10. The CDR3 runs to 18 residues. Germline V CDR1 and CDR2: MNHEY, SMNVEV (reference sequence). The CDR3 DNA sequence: TGTGCCAGCAGTTTAATCGGGACTAGCGGGAGTATATGGGATACGCAGTATTTT. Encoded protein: CASSLIGTSGSIWDTQYF.

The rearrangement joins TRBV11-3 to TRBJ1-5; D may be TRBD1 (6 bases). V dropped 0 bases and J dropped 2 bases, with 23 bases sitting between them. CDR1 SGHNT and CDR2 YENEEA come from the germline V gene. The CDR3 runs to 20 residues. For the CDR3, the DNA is TGTGCCAGCAGCTTAGATCAACAGGGACCGCTCGAACCCCGCAATCAGCCCCAGCATTTT. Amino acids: CASSLDQQGPLEPRNQPQHF.

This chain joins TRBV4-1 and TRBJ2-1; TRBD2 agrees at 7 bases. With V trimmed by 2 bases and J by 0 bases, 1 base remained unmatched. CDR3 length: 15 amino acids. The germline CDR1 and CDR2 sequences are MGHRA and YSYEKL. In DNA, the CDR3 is TGCGCCAGCAGCCAACTAGCGGCCTCCTACAATGAGCAGTTCTTC. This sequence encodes CASSQLAASYNEQFF.